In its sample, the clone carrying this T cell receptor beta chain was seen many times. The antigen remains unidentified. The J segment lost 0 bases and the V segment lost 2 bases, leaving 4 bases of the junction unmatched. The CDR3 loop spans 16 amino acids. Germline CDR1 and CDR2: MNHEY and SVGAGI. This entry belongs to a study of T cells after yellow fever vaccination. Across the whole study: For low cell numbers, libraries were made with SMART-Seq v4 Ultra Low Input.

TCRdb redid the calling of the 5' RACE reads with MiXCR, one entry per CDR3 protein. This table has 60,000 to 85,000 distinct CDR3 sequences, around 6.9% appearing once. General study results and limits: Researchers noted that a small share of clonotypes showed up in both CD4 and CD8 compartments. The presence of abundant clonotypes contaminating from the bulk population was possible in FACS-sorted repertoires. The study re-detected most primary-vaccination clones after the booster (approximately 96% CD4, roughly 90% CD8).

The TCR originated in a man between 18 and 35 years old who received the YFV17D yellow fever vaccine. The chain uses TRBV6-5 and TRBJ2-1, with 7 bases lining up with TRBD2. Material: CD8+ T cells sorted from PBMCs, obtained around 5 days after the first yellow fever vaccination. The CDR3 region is CASSYLGGGSYNEQFF. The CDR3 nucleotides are TGTGCCAGCAGTTACCTTGGGGGGGGCTCCTACAATGAGCAGTTCTTC.